This paragraph reports one TCR beta chain. The data originate from a study of PD-1 blockade in classical Hodgkin lymphoma. This CDR3 has 16 amino acids. CDR1 is SEHNR and CDR2 is FQNEAQ in the germline V gene (reference sequence). Trimming took off 6 bases at V and 0 bases at J, with 14 bases between the two ends. Sample time point: cycle 4 day 1 (C4D1), after five to seven weeks of nivolumab. In every patient, relapse followed autologous stem cell transplantation, while exposure to brentuximab vedotin differed. Repertoires were generated with immunoSEQ multiplex PCR, while TCRdb's copy carries only in-frame clones and drops some. The sample lists just under 65,000 clones; approximately 94% were seen once.

The chain is built from TRBV7-9 and TRBJ2-2; D may be TRBD1 (5 bases). The sample here was peripheral blood mononuclear cells (PBMCs), taken before the fourth cycle of nivolumab. This TCR was sampled from a human donor with classical Hodgkin lymphoma. The CDR3 sequence: CASRASQGANTGELFF. The CDR3 bases are TGTGCCAGCAGAGCCTCCCAGGGCGCGAACACCGGGGAGCTGTTTTTT.